This T cell receptor (beta chain) comes out of a study of shared T cell receptors in the human thymus. Only in-frame clones appear in the TCRdb table, and some are missing; sequencing was by immunoSEQ multiplex PCR. Found here are almost 550,000 clones, about 84% of them singletons; the top ten hold around 0.013%. Germline values: CDR1 MNHNS, CDR2 SASEGT. The CDR3 is 13 residues long. Trimming took 8 bases from V and 3 from J; bases not matched to a gene: 4. Separately, the same data were catalogued under a study of human thymus T cells. That source notes: Thymus was obtained from resections taken during corrective heart surgery. Related studies found that unrelated individuals share highly overlapping thymic repertoires.

The sequence came from a boy in the first two years of life with a congenital heart defect. Sequenced: thymocytes. This chain uses TRBV6-1 with TRBJ2-1; 7 nucleotides match TRBD2. For the CDR3, the DNA is TGTGCCAGCCGGGGGGAACTCTACAATGAGCAGTTCTTC. Protein: CASRGELYNEQFF.